This TCR beta chain was sequenced during a study of CD8 T cells in ankylosing spondylitis. Study-level results: Disease-linked clones reportedly concentrated significantly in matched ankylosing spondylitis synovial fluid. A motif of 7 to 9 highly homologous TCR beta variants was seen as apparently characteristic of ankylosing spondylitis blood.

TCR beta libraries were made by quantitative 5'-RACE with molecular barcodes. MiXCR, applied by TCRdb to the 5' RACE reads, yields one record per CDR3 protein. This sample carries roughly 300,000 distinct CDR3 sequences, approximately 8.2% of them seen once, and the ten largest clones take 14% to 15%. The ends were cut back, 2 bases at V and 1 base at J, with 8 bases in the middle. Germline V CDR1 and CDR2: KGHSH, LQKENI. CDR3 size: 14 residues. In its sample, this clonotype was seen a few times. Its specificity is unknown. The gene calls are TRBV18 and TRBJ1-1; a weak D match, TRBD1 (5 bases). Sequencing was performed on blood, either unsorted or a sorted T cell fraction (not recorded which). This TCR was sampled from a male donor with ankylosing spondylitis. The CDR3 region has the DNA TGTGCCAGCTCACCAGTCAGGGAGAACACTGAAGCTTTCTTT. Translating gives CASSPVRENTEAFF.